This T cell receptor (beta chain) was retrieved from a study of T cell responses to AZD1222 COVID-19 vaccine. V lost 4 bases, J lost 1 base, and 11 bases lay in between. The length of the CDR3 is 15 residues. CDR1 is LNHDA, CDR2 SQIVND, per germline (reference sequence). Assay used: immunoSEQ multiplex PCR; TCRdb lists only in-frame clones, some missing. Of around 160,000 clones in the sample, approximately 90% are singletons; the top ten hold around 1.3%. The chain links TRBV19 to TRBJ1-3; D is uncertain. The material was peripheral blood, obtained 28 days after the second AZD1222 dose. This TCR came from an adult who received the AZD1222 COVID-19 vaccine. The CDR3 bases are TGTGCCAGTAGTACCGAGCTCGGATCTGGAAACACCATATATTTT. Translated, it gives CASSTELGSGNTIYF.